Each of the 14 T cell receptor beta chains below was sequenced from the same sample in a study of cytomegalovirus exposure and HLA in healthy donors. The PCR had 60 Vbeta and 13 Jbeta primers. Assay: immunoSEQ multiplex PCR; the TCRdb copy retains only in-frame clones and omits some. The profile shows about 190,000 clones, 85% to 90% of them singletons. The specimen was PBMCs. The receptors were sampled from a man under 40 in good health and CMV-seronegative.

The chain couples TRBV9 to TRBJ2-7; 8 positions agree with TRBD1. V lost 1 base, J lost 2 bases, and 8 bases stayed unmatched. The CDR3 totals 16 residues. The germline V gene has CDR1 SGDLS and CDR2 YYNGEE. CDR3 DNA: TGTGCCAGCAGCGTATCTCGGGACAGGCCCACCTACGAGCAGTACTTC. Translated, it gives CASSVSRDRPTYEQYF.

The chain recombines TRBV18 with TRBJ2-2; perhaps TRBD2 as D (5 bases). The CDR3 totals 16 residues. Trimming left V 3 bases short and J 5 bases short, with 16 bases between. Germline V CDR1 and CDR2: KGHSH, LQKENI. In nucleotides, the CDR3 is TGTGCCAGCTCACCGCCTTGGGGAGAAAATACCGGGGAGCTGTTTTTT. This gives the protein CASSPPWGENTGELFF.

The chain couples TRBV19 to TRBJ2-5; tentative D call: TRBD2 (7 bases). The CDR3 loop spans 13 amino acids. Germline V gives CDR1 LNHDA, CDR2 SQIVND (reference sequence). Trimming pared 6 bases from V and 5 bases from J, leaving 13 bases between. The CDR3 loop is CASRGRGGETQYF. As DNA, the CDR3 is TGTGCCAGTAGGGGCAGGGGAGGGGAGACCCAGTACTTC.

The chain couples TRBV25-1 to TRBJ2-7; D is uncertain. The germline V and J ends were trimmed by 8 bases and 0 bases, with 14 bases remaining between them. Germline loops: CDR1 MGHDK, CDR2 SYGVNS. The CDR3 is made up of 14 amino acids. The CDR3 protein is CASSLDPSSYEQYF. CDR3 bases: TGTGCCAGCTCTCTCGATCCTAGCTCCTACGAGCAGTACTTC.

This chain joins TRBV2 and TRBJ1-5; possible D gene TRBD1, 6 bases. Germline CDR1 is SNHLY and CDR2 is FYNNEI. V was cut by 8 bases and J by 4 bases, with 18 bases left in between. The length of the CDR3 is 15 residues. The CDR3 loop reads CASSGQGLGNQPQHF. Written as DNA, the CDR3 is TGTGCCAGCTCAGGGCAGGGGCTGGGGAATCAGCCCCAGCATTTT.

The CDR3, as DNA: TGTGCCAGCAGTTTATATTCGGGGGTCAATCAGCCCCAGCATTTT. This translates into CASSLYSGVNQPQHF. The chain combines TRBV28 with TRBJ1-5; a possible D gene is TRBD1 (5 bases). This CDR3 is built from 15 residues. V was trimmed by 1 base and J by 3 bases, leaving 10 bases between them. Germline lookup yields CDR1 MDHEN and CDR2 SYDVKM.

This clone has just one count. This chain links TRBV27 with TRBJ2-7; 7 bases are shared with TRBD1. This CDR3 comprises 13 residues. Germline-derived CDR1 and CDR2 are MNHEY and SMNVEV (reference sequence). V shed 3 bases and J 3 bases; nucleotides not matched to a gene: 2. The chain's CDR3 is CASSFGQDYEQYF. Written as DNA, the CDR3 is TGTGCCAGCAGTTTCGGACAGGACTACGAGCAGTACTTC.

This chain joins TRBV2 and TRBJ2-3; 7 nucleotides agree with TRBD1. With 5 bases clipped from V and 0 bases from J, the junction kept 5 bases outside the gene matches. Per the germline V gene, CDR1 is SNHLY and CDR2 is FYNNEI. The CDR3 has 15 residues. CDR3 bases: TGTGCCAGCAGTTCAGGGGGAAGGAGCACAGATACGCAGTATTTT. This sequence encodes CASSSGGRSTDTQYF.

V is TRBV6-5 and J is TRBJ1-2, with 8 nucleotides matching TRBD1. Trimming cost V 2 bases and J 3 bases; bases outside gene matches: 5. CDR3 size: 15 residues. Germline V CDR1 and CDR2: MNHEY, SVGAGI. The CDR3 loop is CASSYGSGGHYGYTF. Here the CDR3 DNA reads TGTGCCAGCAGTTACGGGTCAGGGGGCCACTATGGCTACACCTTC.

This clone was seen once. V and J are TRBV4-2 and TRBJ2-7, with TRBD2 matching 12 bases. This CDR3 comprises 18 residues. Unmatched junction bases numbered 8, after V lost 0 bases and J lost 2 bases. Germline V gene lookup returns CDR1 LGHNA and CDR2 YNFKEQ. CDR3 sequence reads: CASSQEWTSGILTYEQYF. In DNA form, the CDR3 reads TGTGCCAGCAGCCAAGAATGGACTAGCGGGATTCTTACCTACGAGCAGTACTTC.

The genes are TRBV5-3 and TRBJ2-7; D might be TRBD2 (6 bases). TRBV5-3 is assigned to the ORF class and has an uncertain function. V gave up 3 bases and J gave up 5 bases, with 12 bases separating them. The CDR3 loop spans 13 amino acids. CDR3 amino acids: CARSCAGTDEQYF. Written as DNA, the CDR3 is TGTGCCAGAAGCTGCGCGGGGACCGACGAGCAGTACTTC.

The V and J genes are TRBV15 and TRBJ1-1; tentatively, D is TRBD1 (5 bases). The CDR3 runs 16 residues. V shed 5 bases and J shed 4 bases, with 20 bases lying between them. Germline V gene data show CDR1 as LNHNV and CDR2 as YYDKDF (reference sequence). CDR3 protein: CATSPGQGLRGTEAFF. CDR3 coding DNA: TGTGCCACCAGCCCGGGGCAAGGGCTGCGGGGCACTGAAGCTTTCTTT.

This clone was seen only a few times. This chain uses TRBV4-2 with TRBJ2-7; 8 bases map to TRBD2. V shed 8 bases, J shed 5 bases, and the junction held 8 bases outside the gene matches. This CDR3 comprises 13 residues. Per the germline V gene, CDR1 is LGHNA and CDR2 is YNFKEQ. The CDR3 here is CASLREGNNEQYF. The CDR3 DNA reads TGTGCCAGCCTACGGGAGGGGAACAACGAGCAGTACTTC.

CDR3 DNA sequence: TGTGCCAGCAGCCACACCCTGGGGGGTACGGATGGCTACACCTTC. Translating gives CASSHTLGGTDGYTF. This rearrangement joins TRBV7-9 to TRBJ1-2; TRBD1 might be the D (5 bases). The CDR3 length is 15 residues. Trimming removed 5 bases from V and 6 bases from J, with 19 bases in between. Germline lookup yields CDR1 SEHNR and CDR2 FQNEAQ (reference sequence). The full variable domain, with the rest looked up from reference TRBV7-9 and TRBJ1-2, is DTGVSQNPRHKITKRGQNVTFRCDPISEHNRLYWYRQTLGQGPEFLTYFQNEAQLEKSRLLSDRFSAERPKGSFSTLEIQRTEQGDSAMYLCASSHTLGGTDGYTFGSGTRLTVV.